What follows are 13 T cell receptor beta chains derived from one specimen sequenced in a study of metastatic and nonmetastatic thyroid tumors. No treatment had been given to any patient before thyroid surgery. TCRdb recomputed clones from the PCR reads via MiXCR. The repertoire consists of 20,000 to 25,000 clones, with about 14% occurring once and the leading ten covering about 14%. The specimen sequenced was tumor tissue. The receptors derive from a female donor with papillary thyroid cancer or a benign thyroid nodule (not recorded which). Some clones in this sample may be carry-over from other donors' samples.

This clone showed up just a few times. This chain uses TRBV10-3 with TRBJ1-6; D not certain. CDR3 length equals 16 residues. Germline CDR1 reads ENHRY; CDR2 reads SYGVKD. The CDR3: CAIGRTYRSYNSPLHF. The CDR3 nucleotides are TGTGCTATCGGGCGCACGTACAGATCCTATAATTCACCCCTCCACTTT.

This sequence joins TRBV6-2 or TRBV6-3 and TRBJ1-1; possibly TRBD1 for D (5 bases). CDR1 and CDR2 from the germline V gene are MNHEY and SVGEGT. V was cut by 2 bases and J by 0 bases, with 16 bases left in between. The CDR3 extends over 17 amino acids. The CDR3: CASSYVGGDVLNTEAFF. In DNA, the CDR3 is TGTGCCAGCAGTTACGTCGGAGGGGACGTCCTGAACACTGAAGCTTTCTTT.

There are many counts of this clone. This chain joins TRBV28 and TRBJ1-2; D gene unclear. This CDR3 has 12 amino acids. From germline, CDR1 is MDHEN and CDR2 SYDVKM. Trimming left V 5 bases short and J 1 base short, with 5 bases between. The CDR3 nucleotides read TGTGCCAGCAGTCGGCATAACTATGGCTACACCTTC. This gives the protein CASSRHNYGYTF.

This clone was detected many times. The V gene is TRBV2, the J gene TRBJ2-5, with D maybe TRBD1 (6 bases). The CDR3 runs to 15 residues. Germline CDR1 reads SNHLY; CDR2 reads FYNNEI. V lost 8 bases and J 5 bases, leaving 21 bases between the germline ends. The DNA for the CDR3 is TGTGCCAGCGCACGGTCCAGGCAGGGGTTGGAGACCCAGTACTTC. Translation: CASARSRQGLETQYF.

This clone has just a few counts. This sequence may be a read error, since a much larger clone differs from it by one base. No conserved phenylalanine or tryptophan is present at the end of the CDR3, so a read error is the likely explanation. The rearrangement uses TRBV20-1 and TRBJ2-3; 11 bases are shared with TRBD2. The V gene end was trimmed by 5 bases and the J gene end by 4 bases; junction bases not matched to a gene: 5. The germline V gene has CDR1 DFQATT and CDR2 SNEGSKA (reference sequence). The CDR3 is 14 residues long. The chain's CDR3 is CSAYSGREADTQYL. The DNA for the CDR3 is TGCAGTGCTTATAGCGGGAGGGAGGCAGATACGCAGTATCTT.

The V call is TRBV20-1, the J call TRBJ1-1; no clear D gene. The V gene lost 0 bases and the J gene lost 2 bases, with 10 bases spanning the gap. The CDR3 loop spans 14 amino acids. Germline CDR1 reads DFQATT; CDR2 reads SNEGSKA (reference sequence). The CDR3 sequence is CSARDRTSNTEAFF. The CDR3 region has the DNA TGCAGTGCTAGAGATCGGACGAGTAACACTGAAGCTTTCTTT.

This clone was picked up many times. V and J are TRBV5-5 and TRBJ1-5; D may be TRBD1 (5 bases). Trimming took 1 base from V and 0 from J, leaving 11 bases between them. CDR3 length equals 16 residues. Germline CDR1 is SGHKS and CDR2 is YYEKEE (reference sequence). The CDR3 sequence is CASSLTGGDSNQPQHF. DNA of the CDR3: TGTGCCAGCAGCTTGACGGGGGGGGATAGCAATCAGCCCCAGCATTTT.

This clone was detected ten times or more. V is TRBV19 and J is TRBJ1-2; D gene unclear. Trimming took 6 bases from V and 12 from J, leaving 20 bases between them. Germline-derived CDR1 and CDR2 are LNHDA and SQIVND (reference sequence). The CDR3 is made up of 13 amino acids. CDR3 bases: TGTGCCAGTAGAGAACAGATGGACCCGGCCCACACCTTC. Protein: CASREQMDPAHTF.

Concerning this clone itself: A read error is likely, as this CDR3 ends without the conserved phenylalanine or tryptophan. For the CDR3, the DNA is TGTGCCAGCAGCCCCGACCGGGGAACCTACAATGAGCAGTTCCTC. Translation gives CASSPDRGTYNEQFL. The gene calls are TRBV3-1 and TRBJ2-1; the D gene is possibly TRBD2 (5 bases). The V end was cut by 4 bases, the J end by 2 bases, with 12 bases between. This CDR3 has 15 residues. Germline V lookup: CDR1 LGHDT, CDR2 YNNKEL (reference sequence).

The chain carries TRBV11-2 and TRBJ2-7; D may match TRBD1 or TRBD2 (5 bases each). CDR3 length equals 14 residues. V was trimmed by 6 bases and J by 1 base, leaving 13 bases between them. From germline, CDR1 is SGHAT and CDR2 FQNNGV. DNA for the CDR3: TGTGCCAGCAGTCCCGGGGCTTCATCCTACGAGCAGTACTTC. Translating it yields CASSPGASSYEQYF.

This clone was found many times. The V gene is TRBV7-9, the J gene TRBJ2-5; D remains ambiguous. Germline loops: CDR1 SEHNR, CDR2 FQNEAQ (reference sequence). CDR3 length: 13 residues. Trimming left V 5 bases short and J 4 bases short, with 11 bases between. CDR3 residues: CASSGKGGETQYF. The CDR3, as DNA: TGTGCCAGCAGCGGTAAGGGCGGAGAGACCCAGTACTTC.

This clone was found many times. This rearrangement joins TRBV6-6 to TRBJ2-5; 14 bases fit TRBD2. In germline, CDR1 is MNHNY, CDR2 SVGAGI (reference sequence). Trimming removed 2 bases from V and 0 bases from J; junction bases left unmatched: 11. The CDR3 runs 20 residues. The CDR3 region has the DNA TGTGCCAGCAGTTACCGACTAGCGGGAGGGGGTCAGAGCCACCAAGAGACCCAGTACTTC. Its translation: CASSYRLAGGGQSHQETQYF.

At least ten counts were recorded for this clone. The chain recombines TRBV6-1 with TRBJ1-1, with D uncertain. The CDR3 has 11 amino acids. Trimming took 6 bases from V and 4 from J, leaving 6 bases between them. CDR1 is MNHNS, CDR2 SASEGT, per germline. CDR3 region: CASRDFTEAFF. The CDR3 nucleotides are TGTGCCAGCAGAGACTTCACTGAAGCTTTCTTT.